The 15 T cell receptor beta chains listed next were all sequenced from one sample in a study of CD8+CD57+ T cells in acquired aplastic anemia. Profiles of TCR beta VDJ and CDR3 were generated from a genomic DNA template. TCRdb reanalysed the reads using MiXCR and keeps one entry per CDR3 protein. The table includes some 180,000 distinct CDR3 sequences, 46% detected once. The material sequenced was sorted CD4+, CD8+, or CD8+CD57+ T cells (not recorded which) from PBMCs. Every receptor here comes from a human donor in good health.

Concerning this clonotype itself: Just one base apart from a much larger clone, this may be a read error. The genes are TRBV5-1 and TRBJ1-2; D gene ambiguous. V lost 5 bases and J lost 0, with 5 bases in between. This CDR3 is 12 amino acids long. Per the germline V gene, CDR1 is SGHRS and CDR2 is YFSETQ. CDR3 sequence (DNA): TGCGCCAGCAGGTCGGCTAACTATGGCTACACCTTC. Residues: CASRSANYGYTF.

This clonotype was counted many times. The chain employs TRBV15 and TRBJ2-1, with 11 bases matching TRBD2. The CDR3 length is 17 residues. Germline values: CDR1 LNHNV, CDR2 YYDKDF (reference sequence). Trimming at V came to 2 bases and at J to 1 base, leaving 4 bases not matched to a gene. The CDR3 bases are TGTGCCACCAGCAGACAGAGGACTAGCGGGTCCTACAATGAGCAGTTCTTC. Amino acid sequence: CATSRQRTSGSYNEQFF.

With regard to this clonotype: With a much larger clone just one base away, this may be a read error. This chain connects TRBV12-3 or TRBV12-4 to TRBJ2-3; TRBD2 aligns across 7 bases. The V gene end was trimmed by 4 bases and the J gene end by 5 bases; junction bases not matched to a gene: 3. This CDR3 contains 13 residues. The CDR3 loop is CASSYREVDTQYF. The CDR3 nucleotides are TGTGCCAGCAGTTACCGGGAGGTAGATACGCAGTATTTT.

This clonotype was seen at least ten times. The V call is TRBV5-1, the J call TRBJ2-7, with D hard to call. The CDR3 is 12 residues long. Trimming pared 5 bases from V and 4 bases from J, leaving 10 bases between. Germline assignment: CDR1 SGHRS and CDR2 YFSETQ. CDR3 in DNA: TGCGCCAGCAGTTTTGACGGGTACGAGCAGTACTTC. Protein: CASSFDGYEQYF.

This clonotype showed up many times. The rearrangement joins TRBV7-9 to TRBJ2-5; D gene unclear. Per germline, CDR1 SEHNR and CDR2 FQNEAQ (reference sequence). The CDR3 has 13 residues. V gave up 0 bases and J gave up 1 base, with 3 bases separating them. CDR3 sequence reads: CASSLAVQETQYF. CDR3 bases: TGTGCCAGCAGCTTAGCGGTCCAAGAGACCCAGTACTTC.

The DNA for the CDR3 is TGTGCCACCCACAAATCCGGACTAGCGATTAGCACAGATACGCAGTATTTT. It encodes CATHKSGLAISTDTQYF. V gene TRBV19 combines with J gene TRBJ2-3, with TRBD2 identical over 9 bases. Unmatched junction bases numbered 14, after V lost 10 bases and J lost 0 bases. The CDR3 runs to 17 residues. The germline V gene has CDR1 LNHDA and CDR2 SQIVND (reference sequence).

The gene calls are TRBV7-3 and TRBJ2-1, with D tentatively TRBD1 (7 bases). The CDR3 loop spans 16 amino acids. V shed 1 base and J shed 3 bases, with 13 bases lying between them. Germline V gene lookup returns CDR1 SGHTA and CDR2 FQGTGA. The CDR3 sequence is CASSLISGGNYNEQFF. In DNA, the CDR3 is TGTGCCAGCAGCTTAATATCAGGGGGGAACTACAATGAGCAGTTCTTC.

The chain uses TRBV19 and TRBJ1-4; no clear D gene. The germline V gene encodes CDR1 LNHDA and CDR2 SQIVND (reference sequence). Trimming pared 4 bases from V and 6 bases from J, leaving 6 bases between. This CDR3 is 12 amino acids long. CDR3 sequence reads: CASSTTYEKLFF. Here the CDR3 DNA reads TGTGCCAGTAGTACCACGTATGAAAAACTGTTTTTT.

About this clonotype: This could be a read error, since a much larger clone is one nucleotide away. This chain uses TRBV6-4 with TRBJ1-4; D may be TRBD1 (6 bases). Looked up from germline, CDR1 is MRHNA and CDR2 is SNTAGT. This CDR3 is 16 amino acids long. CDR3: CASSDSGGPTKEKLFF. In DNA, the CDR3 is TGTGCCAGCAGTGACTCCGGGGGGCCAACTAAAGAAAAACTGTTTTTT.

The genes are TRBV9 and TRBJ2-3, with D possibly being TRBD1 (6 bases). Germline V lookup: CDR1 SGDLS, CDR2 YYNGEE. The CDR3 covers 15 residues. Trimming cost V 4 bases and J 0 bases, with 12 bases left between them. The CDR3, as DNA: TGTGCCAGCAGCCTAGGGACACTCAGCACAGATACGCAGTATTTT. Amino acid sequence: CASSLGTLSTDTQYF.

The CDR3 sequence is CASSLLGQGYEQYF. The CDR3, as DNA: TGTGCCAGCAGCTTATTGGGACAGGGCTACGAGCAGTACTTC. This rearrangement joins TRBV7-9 to TRBJ2-7, with TRBD1 matching over 9 bases. The CDR3 covers 14 residues. V lost 2 bases and J lost 3; bases outside the gene matches: 2. Germline V gives CDR1 SEHNR, CDR2 FQNEAQ (reference sequence).

This chain joins TRBV10-3 and TRBJ1-5, with TRBD1 matching 8 bases. V lost 2 bases and J lost 2; bases outside the gene matches: 5. The CDR3 is made up of 16 amino acids. Looked up from germline, CDR1 is ENHRY and CDR2 is SYGVKD. Here the CDR3 reads CAISETDRGGNQPQHF. The CDR3 bases are TGTGCCATCAGTGAGACCGACAGGGGCGGCAATCAGCCCCAGCATTTT.

The rearrangement links TRBV29-1 to TRBJ2-7; TRBD2 aligns across 14 bases. Germline V gene lookup returns CDR1 SQVTM and CDR2 ANQGSEA. Trimming removed 6 bases from V and 3 bases from J; junction bases left unmatched: 10. There are 16 residues in the CDR3. CDR3: CSVGRGTSGSFYEQYF. The CDR3 coding sequence is TGCAGCGTGGGCCGGGGGACTAGCGGGAGTTTCTACGAGCAGTACTTC.

This clonotype was observed a handful of times. This sequence joins TRBV3-1 and TRBJ2-3, with D possibly matching TRBD2 (5 bases). V lost 0 bases to trimming and J lost 2 bases, with 12 bases between them. CDR3 length: 16 residues. Per germline, CDR1 LGHDT and CDR2 YNNKEL (reference sequence). The DNA of the CDR3 is TGTGCCAGCAGCCAAGATACTAGTGGGTACACAGATACGCAGTATTTT. Translating it yields CASSQDTSGYTDTQYF.

This clonotype came up many times. The V call is TRBV4-2, the J call TRBJ2-7; a weak D match, TRBD1 (6 bases). The V end lost 1 base, the J end lost 5 bases, and 15 bases lay between the germline ends. The CDR3 spans 15 residues. Germline CDR1 LGHNA, CDR2 YNFKEQ. CDR3 DNA sequence: TGTGCCAGCAGCCAAGCAGGGGTGCGTGAGGACGAGCAGTACTTC. It translates to CASSQAGVREDEQYF.